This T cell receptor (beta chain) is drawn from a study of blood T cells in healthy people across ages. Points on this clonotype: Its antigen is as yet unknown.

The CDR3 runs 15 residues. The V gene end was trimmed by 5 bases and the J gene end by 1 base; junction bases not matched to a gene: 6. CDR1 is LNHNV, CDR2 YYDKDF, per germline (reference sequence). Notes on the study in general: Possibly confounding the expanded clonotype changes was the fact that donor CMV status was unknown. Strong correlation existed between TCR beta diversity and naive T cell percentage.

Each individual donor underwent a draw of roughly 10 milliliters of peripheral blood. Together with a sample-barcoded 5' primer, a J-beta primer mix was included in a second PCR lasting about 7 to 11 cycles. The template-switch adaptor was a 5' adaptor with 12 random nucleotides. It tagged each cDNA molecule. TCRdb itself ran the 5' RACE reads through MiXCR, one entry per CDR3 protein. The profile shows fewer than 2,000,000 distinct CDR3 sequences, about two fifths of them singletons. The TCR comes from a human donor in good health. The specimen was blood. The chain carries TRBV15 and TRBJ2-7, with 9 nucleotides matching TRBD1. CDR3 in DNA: TGTGCCACCAGCCCTGACAGGGGGAGATCCTACGAGCAGTACTTC. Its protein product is CATSPDRGRSYEQYF.